This entry describes one T cell receptor beta chain. Other DNA sequences in the same sample also yield this CDR3. Per germline, CDR1 SGHDT and CDR2 YYEEEE. V was pared by 2 bases and J by 2 bases, with 10 bases of the junction left unmatched. This CDR3 spans 18 amino acids. The data originate from a study of shared clonotypes between healthy human individuals. Study context: Two women and a few men aged 18 to 49 made up the donors. Used for every donor were three CD4 naive, three CD4 memory, two CD8 naive and one CD8 memory plate.

CD45RO negativity and positive selection for CCR7 defined naive CD8 cells, a population that excluded terminally differentiated effector memory CD45RA+ cells. Replicate PCRs run on sorted subsets employed roughly 190 ng DNA, roughly 30,000 T cell genomes. TCRdb's copy holds only in-frame clones and misses some; the assay was immunoSEQ multiplex PCR. This table holds about 2 million clones, about 95% found once. What was sequenced was naive CD8+ T cells sorted from blood. V usage is TRBV5-6 and J usage is TRBJ2-7, with TRBD2 matching 13 bases. This clonotype was obtained from a man between 18 and 35 years old in good health. CDR3 sequence (DNA): TGTGCCAGCAGCTTTTGGACTAGCGGGAGATTACTTGCCTACGAGCAGTACTTC. Translating it yields CASSFWTSGRLLAYEQYF. The full variable domain, rest sourced from reference TRBV5-6 and TRBJ2-7, is DAGVTQSPTHLIKTRGQQVTLRCSPKSGHDTVSWYQQALGQGPQFIFQYYEEEERQRGNFPDRFSGHQFPNYSSELNVNALLLGDSALYLCASSFWTSGRLLAYEQYFGPGTRLTVT.